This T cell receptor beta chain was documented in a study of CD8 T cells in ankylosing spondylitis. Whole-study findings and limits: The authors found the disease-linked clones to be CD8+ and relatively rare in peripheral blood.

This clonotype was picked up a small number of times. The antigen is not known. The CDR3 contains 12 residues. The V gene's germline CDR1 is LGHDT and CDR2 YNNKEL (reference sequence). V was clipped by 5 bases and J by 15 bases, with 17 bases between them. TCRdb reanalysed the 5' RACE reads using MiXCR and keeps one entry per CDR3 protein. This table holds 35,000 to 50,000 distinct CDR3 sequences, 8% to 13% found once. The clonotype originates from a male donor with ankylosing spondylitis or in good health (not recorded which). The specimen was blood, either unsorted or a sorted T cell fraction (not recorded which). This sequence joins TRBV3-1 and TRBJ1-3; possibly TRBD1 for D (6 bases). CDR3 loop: CASSYSGAVAYF. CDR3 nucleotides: TGTGCCAGCAGCTACTCGGGGGCGGTAGCATATTTT.